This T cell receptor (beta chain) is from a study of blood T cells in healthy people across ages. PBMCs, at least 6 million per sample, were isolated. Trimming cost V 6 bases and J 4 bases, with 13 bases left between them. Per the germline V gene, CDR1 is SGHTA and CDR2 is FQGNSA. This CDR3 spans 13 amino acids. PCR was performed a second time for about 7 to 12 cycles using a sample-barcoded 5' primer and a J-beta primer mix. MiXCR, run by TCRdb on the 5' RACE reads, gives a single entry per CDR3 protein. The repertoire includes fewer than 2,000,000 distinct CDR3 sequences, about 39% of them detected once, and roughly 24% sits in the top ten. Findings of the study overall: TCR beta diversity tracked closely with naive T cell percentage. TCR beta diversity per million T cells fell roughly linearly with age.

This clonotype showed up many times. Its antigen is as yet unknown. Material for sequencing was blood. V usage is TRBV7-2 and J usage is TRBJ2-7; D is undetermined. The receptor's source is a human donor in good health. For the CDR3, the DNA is TGTGCCAGCAGTTTAAGGGTAAGGTACGAGCAGTACTTC. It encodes CASSLRVRYEQYF.